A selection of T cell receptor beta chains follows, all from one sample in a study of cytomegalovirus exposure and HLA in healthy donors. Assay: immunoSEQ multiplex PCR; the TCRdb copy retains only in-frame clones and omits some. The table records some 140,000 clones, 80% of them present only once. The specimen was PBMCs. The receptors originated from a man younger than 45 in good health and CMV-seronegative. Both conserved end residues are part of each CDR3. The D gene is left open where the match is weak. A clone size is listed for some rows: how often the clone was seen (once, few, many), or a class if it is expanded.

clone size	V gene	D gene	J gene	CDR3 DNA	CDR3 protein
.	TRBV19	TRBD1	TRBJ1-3	TGTGCCAGTAGTCCCTGGGACAGACTCTCTGGAAACACCATATATTTT	CASSPWDRLSGNTIYF
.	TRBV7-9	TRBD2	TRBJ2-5	TGTGCCAGCAGCACACTAATAGCGGGAGAGACCCAGTACTTC	CASSTLIAGETQYF
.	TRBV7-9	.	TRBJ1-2	TGTGCCAGCAGCTTAGCGCAGGCCGGAACAGGCCTCTTC	CASSLAQAGTGLF
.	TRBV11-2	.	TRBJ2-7	TGTGCCAGCAGCCAGGGGCCCTCCTACGAGCAGTACTTC	CASSQGPSYEQYF
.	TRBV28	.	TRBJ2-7	TGTGCCAGCAGTTCGAGCTCCTACGAGCAGTACTTC	CASSSSSYEQYF
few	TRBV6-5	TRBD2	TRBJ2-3	TGTGCCAGCAGAGATGGGACTAGCGCCGATACGCAGTATTTT	CASRDGTSADTQYF
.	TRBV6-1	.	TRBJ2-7	TGTGCCAGCAGTGTCCAATCAGGGGAATACGAGCAGTACTTC	CASSVQSGEYEQYF
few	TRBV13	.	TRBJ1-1	TGTGCCAGCAGCTTAGACCGGGGGAACACTGAAGCTTTCTTT	CASSLDRGNTEAFF
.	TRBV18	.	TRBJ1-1	TGTGCCAGCTCACGGGGAGAGAACACTGAAGCTTTCTTT	CASSRGENTEAFF
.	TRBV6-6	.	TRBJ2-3	TGTGCCAGCGCGGGACAGAGCACAGATACGCAGTATTTT	CASAGQSTDTQYF
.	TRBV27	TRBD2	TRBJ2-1	TGTGCCAGCCGACTAGCGGGAGAACAAAACTCCTACAATGAGCAGTTCTTC	CASRLAGEQNSYNEQFF
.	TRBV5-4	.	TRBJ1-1	TGTGCCAGCAGCTTGGAGACAGGTTTTAACACTGAAGCTTTCTTT	CASSLETGFNTEAFF
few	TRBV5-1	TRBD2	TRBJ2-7	TGCGCCAGCAGCCCGGGCGGGGGAGCGGGAGGGTACGAGCAGTACTTC	CASSPGGGAGGYEQYF
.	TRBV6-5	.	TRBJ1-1	TGTGCCAGCAGCCGAACTCGGACAAACACTGAAGCTTTCTTT	CASSRTRTNTEAFF
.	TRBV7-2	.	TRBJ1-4	TGTGCCAGCAGCTTACACCGCCCCCGGGGGGAAAAACTGTTTTTT	CASSLHRPRGEKLFF
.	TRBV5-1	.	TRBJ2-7	TGCGCCAGCAGCCCGTTCACAGGCTCCTACGAGCAGTACTTC	CASSPFTGSYEQYF
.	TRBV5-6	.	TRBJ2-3	TGTGCCAGCAGCCCACTCCGGGTCACAGATACGCAGTATTTT	CASSPLRVTDTQYF
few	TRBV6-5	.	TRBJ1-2	TGTGCCAGCAGTTTATCAGGGGTAGACTATGGCTACACCTTC	CASSLSGVDYGYTF
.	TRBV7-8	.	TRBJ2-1	TGTGCCAGCAGCTGGGGCAATACCTACAATGAGCAGTTCTTC	CASSWGNTYNEQFF
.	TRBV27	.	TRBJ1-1	TGTGCCAGCACCTCGAAAGGGGTCACTGAAGCTTTCTTT	CASTSKGVTEAFF
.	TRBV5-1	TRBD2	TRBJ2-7	TGCGCCAGCAGCTTGGTCGCGGGAGCTCCCGAGCAGTACTTC	CASSLVAGAPEQYF
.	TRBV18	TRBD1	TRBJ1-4	TGTGCCAGCTCACCCGGGACAGGGATTGGAACTAATGAAAAACTGTTTTTT	CASSPGTGIGTNEKLFF
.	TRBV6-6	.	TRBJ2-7	TGTGCCAGCAGTTTAGAAGGGGTCTCCTACGAGCAGTACTTC	CASSLEGVSYEQYF
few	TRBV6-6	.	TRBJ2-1	TGTGCCAGCAGTGCGACTCTAAACAATGAGCAGTTCTTC	CASSATLNNEQFF
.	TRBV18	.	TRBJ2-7	TGTGCCAGCTCACTCCAGGGATCCCCCTACGAGCAGTACTTC	CASSLQGSPYEQYF
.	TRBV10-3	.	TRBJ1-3	TGTGCCATCAGGAGTTCCTCAGGGGCTCCTGGAAACACCATATATTTT	CAIRSSSGAPGNTIYF
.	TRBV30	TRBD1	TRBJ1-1	TGTGCCTGGAGTATCACGAGGGTAGAGGGGGCGGGCACTGAAGCTTTCTTT	CAWSITRVEGAGTEAFF
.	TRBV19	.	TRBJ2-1	TGTGCCAGTAGTATAGATCTAGGGGAACACTACAATGAGCAGTTCTTC	CASSIDLGEHYNEQFF
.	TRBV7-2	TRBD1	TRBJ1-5	TGTGCCAGCAGCTTCGGACAGGGCATGAATCAGCCCCAGCATTTT	CASSFGQGMNQPQHF
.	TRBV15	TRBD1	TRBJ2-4	TGTGCCACCAGCAGTTCCGGGACAGGGGGCTTTATGGCCAAAAACATTCAGTACTTC	CATSSSGTGGFMAKNIQYF
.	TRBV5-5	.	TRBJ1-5	TGTGCCAGCAGCTTGGGGGGAGGCAATCAGCCCCAGCATTTT	CASSLGGGNQPQHF
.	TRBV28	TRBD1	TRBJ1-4	TGTGCCAGCAGCGTAGGGGGCGTCCAGAATGAAAAACTGTTTTTT	CASSVGGVQNEKLFF
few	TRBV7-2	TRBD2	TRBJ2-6	TGCGCCAGCAGCCAAGGGACTAGCAGCTCTGGGGCCAACGTCCTGACTTTC	CASSQGTSSSGANVLTF
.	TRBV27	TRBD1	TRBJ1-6	TGTGCCAGCAGCTGGGGGGGGCAGGGGGCTTCACCCCTCCACTTT	CASSWGGQGASPLHF
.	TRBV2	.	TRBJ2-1	TGTGCCAGCTACCGGGTCGAAGAGCAGTTCTTC	CASYRVEEQFF
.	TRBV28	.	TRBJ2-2	TGTGCCAGCACTATGGGACTCGTTGCCACCGGGGAGCTGTTTTTT	CASTMGLVATGELFF
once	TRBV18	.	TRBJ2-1	TGTGCCAGTTCACCCTCCAGGAATGAGCAGTTCTTC	CASSPSRNEQFF
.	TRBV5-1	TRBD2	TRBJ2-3	TGCGCCAGCAGCCTAGGACTAGCGGGAGGGCCCACAGATACGCAGTATTTT	CASSLGLAGGPTDTQYF
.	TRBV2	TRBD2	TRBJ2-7	TGTGCCAGCAGTGAAAAGGGAGCGGGAGCCTACGAGCAGTACTTC	CASSEKGAGAYEQYF
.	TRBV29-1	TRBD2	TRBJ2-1	TGCAGCGTCGTAAGTGGGACTAGCGGAGTTTACAATGAGCAGTTCTTC	CSVVSGTSGVYNEQFF
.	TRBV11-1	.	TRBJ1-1	TGTGCCAGCAGCTCCATGACAGGACGGGCCACTGAAGCTTTCTTT	CASSSMTGRATEAFF
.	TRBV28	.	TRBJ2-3	TGTGCCAGCAGTGGGCCACCTTCCTATACGCAGTATTTT	CASSGPPSYTQYF
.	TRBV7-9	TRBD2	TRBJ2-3	TGTGCCAGCACACGTGCGGGACTAGGAACAGATACGCAGTATTTT	CASTRAGLGTDTQYF
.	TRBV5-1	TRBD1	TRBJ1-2	TGCGCCAGCAGCATCTGGACAGGGGCCTATGGCTACACCTTC	CASSIWTGAYGYTF
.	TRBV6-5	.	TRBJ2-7	TGTGCCAGCAGTCCCAGGGGTTCCTACGAGCAGTACTTC	CASSPRGSYEQYF
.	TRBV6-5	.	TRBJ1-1	TGTGCCAGCAGCCCCGGGTTAGCAGTACTAGCTTTCTTT	CASSPGLAVLAFF
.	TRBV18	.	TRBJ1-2	TGTGCCAGCTCACCAAGGACTGCTAGCGGCTACACCTTC	CASSPRTASGYTF
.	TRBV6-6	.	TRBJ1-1	TGTGCCAGCAGTCTCTCTAACACTGAAGCTTTCTTT	CASSLSNTEAFF
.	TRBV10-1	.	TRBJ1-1	TGCGCCAGCAAGGGGTGGGACACTGAAGCTTTCTTT	CASKGWDTEAFF
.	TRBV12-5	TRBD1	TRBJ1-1	TGTGCTAGTGGTTTGACTACAGGGGTTGCTTTCTTT	CASGLTTGVAFF
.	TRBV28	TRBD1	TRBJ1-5	TGTGCCAGCAGCCGAATCGACAGGGGAAATCAGCCCCAGCATTTT	CASSRIDRGNQPQHF